The present TCR beta chain was sequenced within a study of blood T cell repertoires in COVID-19. Looked up from germline, CDR1 is SQVTM and CDR2 is ANQGSEA. V dropped 2 bases and J dropped 6 bases, with 16 bases sitting between them. This CDR3 spans 14 amino acids. The table came from immunoSEQ multiplex PCR; TCRdb's copy has only in-frame clones and leaves some out. The sample consists of fewer than 350,000 clones, around four fifths of them appearing once. This chain uses TRBV29-1 with TRBJ1-1; no clear D. The receptor comes from a woman between 50 and 59 years old with active or convalescent COVID-19. The sequenced sample consisted of peripheral blood. CDR3 sequence reads: CSVELGEGSPEAFF. CDR3 nucleotide sequence: TGCAGCGTTGAACTGGGCGAGGGTTCCCCTGAAGCTTTCTTT.